The 3 T cell receptor beta chains reported below all come from one sample, sequenced in a study of technical replicates of blood from several donors. This table comes from immunoSEQ multiplex PCR, and its TCRdb copy is limited to in-frame clones, with some not included. The profile shows approximately 45,000 clones, 90% to 97% of them singletons. Sequencing was done on a sample of T cells isolated from PBMCs. The receptors originated from a human donor in good health.

The genes are TRBV5-4 and TRBJ2-3; 7 positions agree with TRBD1. Germline CDR1 and CDR2: SGHNT and YYREEE (reference sequence). There are 15 residues in the CDR3. V was clipped by 2 bases and J by 2 bases; unmatched bases: 5. This CDR3 reads CASSFRDSTTDTQYF. The CDR3 bases are TGTGCCAGCAGCTTCAGGGACAGCACCACAGATACGCAGTATTTT.

V usage is TRBV7-9 and J usage is TRBJ2-7, with D perhaps TRBD2 (6 bases). Trimming removed 11 bases at V and 5 bases at J, with 13 bases between. This CDR3 spans 11 amino acids. The germline CDR1 and CDR2 sequences are SEHNR and FQNEAQ (reference sequence). CDR3 sequence (DNA): TGTGCCGCCGGTACGGGGGACGAGCAGTACTTC. It specifies CAAGTGDEQYF.

V is TRBV28 and J is TRBJ1-2; perhaps TRBD1 as D (6 bases). This CDR3 is 14 amino acids long. Trimming removed 6 bases from V and 4 bases from J, with 15 bases in between. Germline V gene sequence: CDR1 MDHEN, CDR2 SYDVKM. The CDR3 region is CASSFGQPFYGYTF. CDR3 bases: TGTGCCAGCAGCTTTGGACAGCCTTTCTATGGCTACACCTTC.